Presented here are 9 T cell receptor beta chains from one specimen sequenced in a study of CD8+CD57+ T cells in acquired aplastic anemia. The study profiled TCR beta VDJ and CDR3 using genomic DNA as template. Using its own MiXCR run on the reads, TCRdb lists one record per CDR3 protein. Found here are 150,000 to 200,000 distinct CDR3 sequences, about half of them singletons; the top ten hold roughly 3%. The material sequenced was sorted CD4+, CD8+, or CD8+CD57+ T cells (not recorded which) from PBMCs. The origin of the receptors is a human donor in good health.

Ten or more counts support this clonotype. The J gene is TRBJ1-4, the V gene TRBV5-1; D uncertain. Trimming removed 0 bases from V and 2 bases from J, with 8 bases in between. CDR1 SGHRS and CDR2 YFSETQ come from the germline V gene. The CDR3 covers 15 residues. The CDR3 protein is CASSLDGRTNEKLFF. CDR3 nucleotides: TGCGCCAGCAGCTTGGACGGAAGGACTAATGAAAAACTGTTTTTT.

This clonotype was recorded at least ten times. V gene TRBV7-2 combines with J gene TRBJ2-5, with 8 bases that match TRBD1. The CDR3 has 14 residues. Germline values: CDR1 SGHTA, CDR2 FQGNSA. With V trimmed by 5 bases and J by 2 bases, 4 bases remained unmatched. The CDR3: CASSTDRGQETQYF. As DNA, the CDR3 is TGTGCCAGCAGCACAGACAGGGGTCAAGAGACCCAGTACTTC.

CDR3 protein: CAWSAQGYEQYF. CDR3 coding DNA: TGTGCCTGGAGTGCCCAGGGATACGAGCAGTACTTC. The chain has TRBV30 and TRBJ2-7; D is perhaps TRBD1 (5 bases). Deletions cut 1 base from V and 4 bases from J, with 8 bases between. The CDR3 runs to 12 residues. Germline CDR1 reads GTSNPN; CDR2 reads SVGIG (reference sequence).

This clonotype was found many times. This sequence joins TRBV10-3 and TRBJ2-7, with D perhaps matching TRBD1 (6 bases). CDR3 size: 14 residues. Germline loops: CDR1 ENHRY, CDR2 SYGVKD. V was clipped by 10 bases and J by 4 bases, with 20 bases between them. The CDR3 reads CATSAGTLQYEQYF. The CDR3 bases are TGTGCCACCTCCGCCGGGACATTACAATACGAGCAGTACTTC.

This clonotype was seen at least ten times. The chain is built from TRBV7-9 and TRBJ2-7; 14 nucleotides agree with TRBD2. The germline V gene encodes CDR1 SEHNR and CDR2 FQNEAQ (reference sequence). The V segment lost 7 bases and the J segment 6 bases; nucleotides outside the gene matches: 5. The CDR3 has 14 amino acids. The CDR3 reads CASTPGLAGVEQYF. DNA for the CDR3: TGTGCCAGCACCCCGGGACTAGCGGGAGTCGAGCAGTACTTC.

This clonotype was observed many times. This chain uses TRBV7-9 with TRBJ2-3; D ambiguous. This CDR3 contains 12 residues. The germline V and J ends were trimmed by 5 bases and 7 bases, with 10 bases remaining between them. Germline V gene lookup returns CDR1 SEHNR and CDR2 FQNEAQ (reference sequence). CDR3 residues: CASSNEAYTQYF. CDR3 nucleotides: TGTGCCAGCAGCAACGAGGCTTATACGCAGTATTTT.

On this clonotype: This CDR3 is missing its conserved last phenylalanine or tryptophan, likely due to a read error. This chain connects TRBV5-1 to TRBJ1-1, with TRBD1 identical over 7 bases. CDR3 size: 17 residues. Germline CDR1 is SGHRS and CDR2 is YFSETQ. The V and J ends lost 0 bases and 0 bases, in that order; junction bases with no gene match: 8. The DNA for the CDR3 is TGCGCCAGCAGCTTGGGGGACAGATCTATGATGAACACTGAAGCTTTCTCT. This codes for CASSLGDRSMMNTEAFS.

The chain is built from TRBV10-2 and TRBJ2-1, with 7 bases matching TRBD2. V lost 6 bases, J lost 0 bases, and 2 bases stayed unmatched. CDR3 size: 14 residues. CDR1 and CDR2 (germline): WSHSY, SAAADI. CDR3 sequence: CASRAGDSYNEQFF. CDR3 in DNA: TGCGCCAGCAGGGCGGGAGACTCCTACAATGAGCAGTTCTTC.

The rearrangement uses TRBV19 and TRBJ2-5; 8 bases are a match to TRBD1. Unmatched junction bases numbered 0, after V lost 3 bases and J lost 3 bases. CDR3 length: 13 residues. Germline loops: CDR1 LNHDA, CDR2 SQIVND (reference sequence). The CDR3 sequence: CASSMDREETQYF. CDR3 sequence (DNA): TGTGCCAGTAGTATGGACAGGGAAGAGACCCAGTACTTC. Full variable domain (missing parts from reference TRBV19 and TRBJ2-5): DGGITQSPKYLFRKEGQNVTLSCEQNLNHDAMYWYRQDPGQGLRLIYYSQIVNDFQKGDIAEGYSVSREKKESFPLTVTSAQKNPTAFYLCASSMDREETQYFGPGTRLLVL.